The 21 T cell receptor beta chains reported below all come from one sample, sequenced in a study of identifying expanded T cells in peripheral blood. Libraries were prepared by immunoSEQ multiplex PCR; TCRdb keeps only in-frame clonotypes and omits some of them. The sample lists around 130,000 clones, around nine tenths seen once, with around 8.2% in the top ten. Material for sequencing was blood. These receptors originate from a person aged 18-69 years in good health.

The gene calls are TRBV10-2 and TRBJ1-6; 11 positions match TRBD1. CDR3 size: 15 residues. Germline assignment: CDR1 WSHSY and CDR2 SAAADI. Trimming at V came to 6 bases and at J to 7 bases, leaving 5 bases not matched to a gene. Written as DNA, the CDR3 is TGCGCCAGCAGGGAAGGGACAGGGGGAAATTCACCCCTCCACTTT. Amino acid sequence: CASREGTGGNSPLHF.

The CDR3: CASRLAGEGANVLTF. CDR3 coding DNA: TGTGCCAGCAGACTAGCAGGGGAAGGGGCCAACGTCCTGACTTTC. The chain carries TRBV7-8 and TRBJ2-6, with D possibly being TRBD1 or TRBD2 (6 bases each). CDR3 length equals 15 residues. V was trimmed by 6 bases and J by 4 bases, leaving 13 bases between them. CDR1 is SGHVS, CDR2 FQNEAQ, per germline.

The genes are TRBV7-7 and TRBJ2-1; D possibly uses TRBD1 or TRBD2 (5 bases each). The V gene's germline CDR1 is SSHAT and CDR2 FNYEAQ (reference sequence). The CDR3 is made up of 13 amino acids. The V gene lost 5 bases and the J gene lost 12 bases, with 17 bases spanning the gap. The CDR3 DNA sequence: TGTGCCAGCAGCGAAGGGACCCAAACCCGGCAGTTCTTC. Translating gives CASSEGTQTRQFF. Drawing the rest from reference TRBV7-7 and TRBJ2-1, the complete variable domain is GAGVSQSPRYKVTKRGQDVTLRCDPISSHATLYWYQQALGQGPEFLTYFNYEAQPDKSGLPSDRFSAERPEGSISTLTIQRTEQRDSAMYRCASSEGTQTRQFFGPGTRLTVL.

The chain carries TRBV28 and TRBJ1-1; 9 nucleotides line up with TRBD1. The ends lost 9 bases at V and 1 base at J; junction bases unmatched: 6. This CDR3 has 14 amino acids. Per the germline V gene, CDR1 is MDHEN and CDR2 is SYDVKM. This chain's CDR3 is CASLPGQGNTEAFF. In DNA form, the CDR3 reads TGTGCCAGTCTTCCGGGACAGGGGAACACTGAAGCTTTCTTT. Filled out from reference TRBV28 and TRBJ1-1, the complete variable domain reads DVKVTQSSRYLVKRTGEKVFLECVQDMDHENMFWYRQDPGLGLRLIYFSYDVKMKEKGDIPEGYSVSREKKERFSLILESASTNQTSMYLCASLPGQGNTEAFFGQGTRLTVV.

The rearrangement links TRBV11-2 to TRBJ1-3, with 9 bases matching TRBD1. J gave up 0 bases and V 5 bases, and 11 bases lay outside the gene matches. Germline CDR1 and CDR2: SGHAT and FQNNGV. The CDR3 consists of 18 residues. CDR3 nucleotide sequence: TGTGCCAGCAGCCGGACAGGGGTCGGTATACTCTCTGGAAACACCATATATTTT. Encoded protein: CASSRTGVGILSGNTIYF.

The V and J genes are TRBV30 and TRBJ2-7; 7 bases agree with TRBD2. The CDR3 contains 14 residues. Germline CDR1 is GTSNPN and CDR2 is SVGIG (reference sequence). J was trimmed by 4 bases and V by 6 bases; bases with no gene match: 12. The CDR3 sequence is CACSAGGYKYEQYF. CDR3 nucleotides: TGTGCCTGTTCGGCCGGGGGGTACAAGTACGAGCAGTACTTC.

The chain combines TRBV19 with TRBJ1-5; possible D gene TRBD1, 6 bases. Germline CDR1 and CDR2: LNHDA and SQIVND (reference sequence). The V gene lost 5 bases and the J gene lost 2 bases, with 13 bases spanning the gap. There are 15 residues in the CDR3. DNA for the CDR3: TGTGCCAGTAGTCCCTGGGGGCAGGGCAATCAGCCCCAGCATTTT. It codes for CASSPWGQGNQPQHF.

The V and J genes are TRBV19 and TRBJ2-2; 14 positions agree with TRBD2. The CDR3 length is 19 residues. Looked up from germline, CDR1 is LNHDA and CDR2 is SQIVND (reference sequence). Germline trimming cut 5 bases from V and 3 bases from J; bases unmatched to any gene: 11. CDR3: CASSSLRLAGGRDTGELFF. The CDR3, as DNA: TGTGCCAGTAGTTCCCTCCGACTAGCGGGAGGGCGGGACACCGGGGAGCTGTTTTTT.

The V and J genes are TRBV11-1 and TRBJ2-1, with 9 positions matching TRBD2. The CDR3 runs to 16 residues. V gave up 5 bases and J gave up 3 bases; unmatched junction bases: 8. Per germline, CDR1 SGHAT and CDR2 FQDESV (reference sequence). CDR3: CASSRSSGGHYNEQFF. The CDR3 nucleotides are TGTGCCAGCAGCCGAAGTAGCGGGGGACACTACAATGAGCAGTTCTTC.

The V call is TRBV28, the J call TRBJ1-2, with D tentatively TRBD1 (5 bases). V was cut by 7 bases and J by 5 bases, with 20 bases left in between. The length of the CDR3 is 15 residues. CDR1 is MDHEN, CDR2 SYDVKM, per germline. Here the CDR3 reads CASNPMGGLNYGYTF. The CDR3 coding sequence is TGTGCCAGCAACCCCATGGGGGGATTGAATTATGGCTACACCTTC.

V and J are TRBV7-9 and TRBJ1-2; no clear D gene. CDR3 size: 15 residues. In germline, CDR1 is SEHNR, CDR2 FQNEAQ (reference sequence). V dropped 2 bases and J dropped 1 base, with 11 bases sitting between them. As DNA, the CDR3 is TGTGCCAGCAGCTTACTTAACCCACGTAACTATGGCTACACCTTC. Encoded protein: CASSLLNPRNYGYTF.

This clone was detected only a few times. This chain uses TRBV23-1 with TRBJ1-6; tentative D call: TRBD1 (5 bases). TRBV23-1 is treated as an ORF (open reading frame) with a function not yet certain. CDR3 length: 16 amino acids. Trimming left V 0 bases short and J 5 bases short, with 11 bases between. The CDR3 here is CASSQSTRGNNSPLHF. For the CDR3, the DNA is TGCGCCAGCAGTCAATCAACGAGGGGCAATAATTCACCCCTCCACTTT.

The chain combines TRBV2 with TRBJ2-3, with a possible D match to TRBD2 (7 bases). The V gene's germline CDR1 is SNHLY and CDR2 FYNNEI. This CDR3 contains 15 residues. Trimming pared 4 bases from V and 4 bases from J, leaving 15 bases between. The CDR3, as DNA: TGTGCCAGCAGTGTTGGGGGGGCGGGTGCAGATACGCAGTATTTT. It translates to CASSVGGAGADTQYF. The variable domain in full, with the rest retrieved from reference TRBV2 and TRBJ2-3, is EPEVTQTPSHQVTQMGQEVILRCVPISNHLYFYWYRQILGQKVEFLVSFYNNEISEKSEIFDDQFSVERPDGSNFTLKIRSTKLEDSAMYFCASSVGGAGADTQYFGPGTRLTVL.

The V gene is TRBV6-5, the J gene TRBJ2-5; 9 bases are shared with TRBD1. This CDR3 spans 14 amino acids. The germline V gene encodes CDR1 MNHEY and CDR2 SVGAGI. V lost 6 bases and J lost 3; bases outside the gene matches: 5. The CDR3 DNA is TGTGCCAGCAGCCAACAGGGGGCGGAAGAGACCCAGTACTTC. Residues: CASSQQGAEETQYF.

This clone has only one observation. This chain connects TRBV6-5 to TRBJ2-3; TRBD1 matches at 8 bases. There are 15 residues in the CDR3. The germline V gene has CDR1 MNHEY and CDR2 SVGAGI. V dropped 5 bases and J dropped 6; count of bases not matched to a gene: 10. DNA for the CDR3: TGTGCCAGCAGTACCCACGACAGGGGCGAGGATACGCAGTATTTT. Residues: CASSTHDRGEDTQYF.

The chain is built from TRBV27 and TRBJ2-7; TRBD1 agrees at 10 bases. V was clipped by 6 bases and J by 3 bases; unmatched bases: 8. The CDR3 has 15 residues. The germline V gene has CDR1 MNHEY and CDR2 SMNVEV (reference sequence). This CDR3 reads CASRAPGQGYYEQYF. In DNA form, the CDR3 reads TGTGCCAGCAGGGCCCCGGGACAGGGGTACTACGAGCAGTACTTC.

This sequence joins TRBV27 and TRBJ2-2; the D gene is possibly TRBD2 (6 bases). CDR3 length: 14 amino acids. Trimming removed 7 bases from V and 7 bases from J, with 16 bases in between. Germline V CDR1 and CDR2: MNHEY, SMNVEV (reference sequence). Written as DNA, the CDR3 is TGTGCCAGCATCAAGCGGGCACTGGGCGGGGAGCTGTTTTTT. Translated, it gives CASIKRALGGELFF.

The genes are TRBV6-6 and TRBJ1-6; TRBD1 agrees at 7 bases. Germline V lookup: CDR1 MNHNY, CDR2 SVGAGI (reference sequence). This CDR3 contains 15 residues. Trimming cost V 6 bases and J 7 bases; bases outside gene matches: 9. The CDR3 DNA sequence: TGTGCCAGCAGAGTGCCACCGACAGGGAATTCACCCCTCCACTTT. Its protein is CASRVPPTGNSPLHF.

This rearrangement joins TRBV18 to TRBJ1-5; no firm D call. The CDR3 consists of 17 residues. The germline V and J ends were trimmed by 3 bases and 0 bases, with 15 bases remaining between them. CDR1 is KGHSH, CDR2 LQKENI, per germline. DNA of the CDR3: TGTGCCAGCTCACCGCGGGAACAGCAGATTAGCAATCAGCCCCAGCATTTT. Translated: CASSPREQQISNQPQHF.

The chain uses TRBV9 and TRBJ1-1; D perhaps matches TRBD1 (5 bases). Germline V gene sequence: CDR1 SGDLS, CDR2 YYNGEE. The CDR3 runs to 13 residues. Trimming shortened V by 1 base and J by 7 bases, and 11 bases separated the two germline ends. The chain's CDR3 is CASSVLGAGEAFF. CDR3 in DNA: TGTGCCAGCAGCGTATTAGGGGCAGGTGAAGCTTTCTTT.

As DNA, the CDR3 is TGTGCCATCAGTAAACTCGGGGAGTTAGCGGGAGGGAAATCCACAGATACGCAGTATTTT. It translates to CAISKLGELAGGKSTDTQYF. J is TRBJ2-3 and V is TRBV10-3; 11 bases agree with TRBD2. J lost 2 bases, V lost 5 bases, and 18 bases had no gene match. Germline V CDR1 and CDR2: ENHRY, SYGVKD. There are 20 residues in the CDR3.